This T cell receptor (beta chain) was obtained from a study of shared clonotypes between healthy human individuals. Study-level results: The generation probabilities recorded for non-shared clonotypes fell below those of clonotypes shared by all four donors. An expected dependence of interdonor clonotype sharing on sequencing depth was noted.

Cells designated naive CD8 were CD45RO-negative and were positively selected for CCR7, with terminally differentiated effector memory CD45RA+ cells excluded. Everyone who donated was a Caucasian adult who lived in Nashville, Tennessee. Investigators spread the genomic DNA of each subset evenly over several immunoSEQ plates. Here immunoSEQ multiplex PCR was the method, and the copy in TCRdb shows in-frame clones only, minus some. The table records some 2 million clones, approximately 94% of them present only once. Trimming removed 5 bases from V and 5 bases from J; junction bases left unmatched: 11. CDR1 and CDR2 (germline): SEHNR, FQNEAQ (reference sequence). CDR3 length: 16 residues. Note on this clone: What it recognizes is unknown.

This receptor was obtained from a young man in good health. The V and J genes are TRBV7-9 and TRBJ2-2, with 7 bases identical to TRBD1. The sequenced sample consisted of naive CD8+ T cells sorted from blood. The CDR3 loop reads CASSPYDRVETGELFF. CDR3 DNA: TGTGCCAGCAGCCCCTATGACAGGGTAGAGACCGGGGAGCTGTTTTTT.